Listed below are T cell receptor beta chains from one sample, sequenced in a study of T cell repertoires in cytomegalovirus infection. For these TCRs, the target antigens are not known. TCRdb reprocessed the reads with MiXCR, giving one entry per CDR3 protein. The data contain 95,000 to 120,000 distinct CDR3 sequences, 30% of them singletons. Sequencing used CD8+ T cells from cultured PBMCs, obtained from culture after CMV antigen stimulation. The receptors originated from a human donor in good health (CMV status not recorded). Some clones in this sample may be carry-over from other donors' samples. Each CDR3 is given with its conserved first and last residue. A D gene is named only where the DNA matches it firmly. Size values are once, few and many counts, or a class for expanded clones, and some rows have none.

TRBJ2-5 | 15 | TRBV7-9 | . | . | TGTGCCAGCAGCCCCGTGACAGGAGGGCAAGAGACCCAGTACTTC | CASSPVTGGQETQYF
TRBJ2-7 | 13 | TRBV7-8 | few | . | TGTGCCAGCAGCACCGGGACACATTACGAGCAGTACTTC | CASSTGTHYEQYF
TRBJ2-3 | 15 | TRBV7-6 | few | . | TGTGCCAGCAGCTTAACGGAGGTCGGGGGAGATACGCAGTATTTT | CASSLTEVGGDTQYF
TRBJ2-4 | 13 | TRBV3-1 | . | . | TGTGCCAGCAGCCAAGCAGGACTCGGGGTTCAGTACTTC | CASSQAGLGVQYF
TRBJ1-1 | 13 | TRBV2 | . | . | TGTGCCAGCAGTGAAAGGGGAGGAAGTGAAGCTTTCTTT | CASSERGGSEAFF
TRBJ1-4 | 15 | TRBV28 | . | . | TGTGCCAGCAGTTTAGTGGGGGACGGTAATGAAAAACTGTTTTTT | CASSLVGDGNEKLFF
TRBJ1-5 | 14 | TRBV7-2 | few | TRBD1 | TGTGCCAGCAGCCCGGGACAGGGCACTCAGCCCCAGCATTTT | CASSPGQGTQPQHF
TRBJ2-2 | 16 | TRBV6-5 | . | . | TGTGCCAGCAGTTACTGGGGACCGCTGAACACCGGGGAGCTGTTTTTT | CASSYWGPLNTGELFF
TRBJ2-7 | 12 | TRBV5-6 | few | . | TGTGCCAGCAGCTTGGTTTTCTTGGAGCAGTACTTC | CASSLVFLEQYF
TRBJ1-5 | 15 | TRBV6-2/TRBV6-3 | few | . | TGTGCCAGCAGACCTCAGGGGAGGGGCAATCAGCCCCAGCATTTT | CASRPQGRGNQPQHF
TRBJ1-2 | 14 | TRBV7-8 | . | . | TGTGCCAGCAGCCTCGGGCCGCCGGGAGATGGCTACACCTTC | CASSLGPPGDGYTF
TRBJ2-1 | 15 | TRBV7-6 | many | TRBD1 | TGTGCCAGCAGCTCAGGACAGGGTGGCTACAATGAGCAGTTCTTC | CASSSGQGGYNEQFF
TRBJ2-1 | 14 | TRBV6-1 | many | . | TGTGCCAGCAGTGCCCCCGGGGATTACAATGAGCAGTTCTTC | CASSAPGDYNEQFF
TRBJ1-1 | 15 | TRBV11-2 | few | TRBD1 | TGTGCCAGCAGCCCAACGACGACAGGGTACACTGAAGCTTTCTTT | CASSPTTTGYTEAFF
TRBJ2-7 | 14 | TRBV5-1 | . | . | TGCGCCAGCAGCTATACAGGGGAGGACTACGAGCAGTACTTC | CASSYTGEDYEQYF
TRBJ2-7 | 13 | TRBV28 | many | . | TGTGCCAGCAGTTTGCCAGGGTGGTACGAGCAGTACTTC | CASSLPGWYEQYF
TRBJ1-5 | 14 | TRBV5-6 | many | . | TGTGCCAGCAGCTTGGCGGGGGGTGATCAGCCCCAGCATTTT | CASSLAGGDQPQHF